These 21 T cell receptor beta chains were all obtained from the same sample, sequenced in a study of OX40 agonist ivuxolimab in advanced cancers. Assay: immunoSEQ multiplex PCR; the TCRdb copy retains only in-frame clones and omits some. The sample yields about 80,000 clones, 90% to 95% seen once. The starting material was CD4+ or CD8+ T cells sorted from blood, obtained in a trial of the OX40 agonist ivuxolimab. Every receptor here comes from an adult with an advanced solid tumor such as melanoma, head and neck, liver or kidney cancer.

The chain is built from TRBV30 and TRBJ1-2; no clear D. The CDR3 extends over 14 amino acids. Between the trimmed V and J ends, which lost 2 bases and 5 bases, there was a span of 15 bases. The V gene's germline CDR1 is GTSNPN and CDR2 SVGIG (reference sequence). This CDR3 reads CAWSPGKVRYGYTF. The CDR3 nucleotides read TGTGCCTGGAGTCCGGGGAAGGTTCGATATGGCTACACCTTC. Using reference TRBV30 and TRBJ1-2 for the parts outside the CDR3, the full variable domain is SQTIHQWPATLVQPVGSPLSLECTVEGTSNPNLYWYRQAAGRGLQLLFYSVGIGQISSEVPQNLSASRPQDRQFILSSKKLLLSDSGFYLCAWSPGKVRYGYTFGSGTRLTVV.

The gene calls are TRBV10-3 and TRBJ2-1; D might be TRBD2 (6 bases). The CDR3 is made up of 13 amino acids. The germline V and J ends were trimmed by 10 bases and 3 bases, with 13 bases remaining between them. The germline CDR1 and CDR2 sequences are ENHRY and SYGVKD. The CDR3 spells CATRDSLYNEQFF. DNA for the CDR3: TGTGCCACCCGGGACTCTCTCTACAATGAGCAGTTCTTC.

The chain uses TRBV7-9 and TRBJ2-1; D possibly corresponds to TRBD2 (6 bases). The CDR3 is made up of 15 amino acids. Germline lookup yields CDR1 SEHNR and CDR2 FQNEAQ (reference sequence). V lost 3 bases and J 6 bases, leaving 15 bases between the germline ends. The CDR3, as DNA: TGTGCCAGCAGCTTTTCGGGAGCCGACACCAATGAGCAGTTCTTC. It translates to CASSFSGADTNEQFF.

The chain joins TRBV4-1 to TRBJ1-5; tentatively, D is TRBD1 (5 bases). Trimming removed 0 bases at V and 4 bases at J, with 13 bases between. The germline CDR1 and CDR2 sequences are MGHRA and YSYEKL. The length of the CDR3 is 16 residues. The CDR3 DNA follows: TGCGCCAGCAGCCAAGATGGGGGTAGGGGAAATCAGCCCCAGCATTTT. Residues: CASSQDGGRGNQPQHF.

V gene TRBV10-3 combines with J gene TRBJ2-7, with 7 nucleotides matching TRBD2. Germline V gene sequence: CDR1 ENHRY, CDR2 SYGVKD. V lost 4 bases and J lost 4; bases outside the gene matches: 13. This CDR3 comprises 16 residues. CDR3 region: CAISGPSGGEGYEQYF. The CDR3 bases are TGTGCCATCAGTGGGCCTAGCGGAGGGGAGGGATACGAGCAGTACTTC.

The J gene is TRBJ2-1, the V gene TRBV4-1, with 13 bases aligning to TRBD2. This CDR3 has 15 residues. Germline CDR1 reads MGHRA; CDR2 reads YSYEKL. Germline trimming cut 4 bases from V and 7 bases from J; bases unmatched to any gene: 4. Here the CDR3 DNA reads TGCGCCAGCAGCCCTACTAGCGGGAGGGGTAATGAGCAGTTCTTC. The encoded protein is CASSPTSGRGNEQFF.

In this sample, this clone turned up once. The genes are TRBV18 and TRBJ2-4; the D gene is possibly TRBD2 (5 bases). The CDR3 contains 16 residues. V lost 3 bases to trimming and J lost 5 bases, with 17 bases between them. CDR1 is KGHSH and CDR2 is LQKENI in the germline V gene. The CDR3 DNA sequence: TGTGCCAGCTCACCTACGGCAAGCGGATTGCAAAACATTCAGTACTTC. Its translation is CASSPTASGLQNIQYF. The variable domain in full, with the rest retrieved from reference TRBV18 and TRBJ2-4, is NAGVMQNPRHLVRRRGQEARLRCSPMKGHSHVYWYRQLPEEGLKFMVYLQKENIIDESGMPKERFSAEFPKEGPSILRIQQVVRGDSAAYFCASSPTASGLQNIQYFGAGTRLSVL.

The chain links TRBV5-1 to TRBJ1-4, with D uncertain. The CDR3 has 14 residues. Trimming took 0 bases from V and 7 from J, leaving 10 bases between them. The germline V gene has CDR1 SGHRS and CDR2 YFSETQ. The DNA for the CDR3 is TGCGCCAGCAGCTTGGGTTCCCTCGGTGAAAAACTGTTTTTT. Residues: CASSLGSLGEKLFF.

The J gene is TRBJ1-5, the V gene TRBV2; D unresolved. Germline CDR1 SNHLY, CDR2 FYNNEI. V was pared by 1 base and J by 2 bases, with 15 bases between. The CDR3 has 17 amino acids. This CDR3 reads CASSEGSQPWGNQPQHF. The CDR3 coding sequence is TGTGCCAGCAGTGAAGGGTCGCAGCCCTGGGGCAATCAGCCCCAGCATTTT. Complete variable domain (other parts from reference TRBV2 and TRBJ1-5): EPEVTQTPSHQVTQMGQEVILRCVPISNHLYFYWYRQILGQKVEFLVSFYNNEISEKSEIFDDQFSVERPDGSNFTLKIRSTKLEDSAMYFCASSEGSQPWGNQPQHFGDGTRLSIL.

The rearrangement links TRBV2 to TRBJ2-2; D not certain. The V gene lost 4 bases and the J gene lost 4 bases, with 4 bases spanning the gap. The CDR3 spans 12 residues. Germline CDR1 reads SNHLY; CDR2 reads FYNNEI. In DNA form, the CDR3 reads TGTGCCAGCAGTGTGCTCACCGGGGAGCTGTTTTTT. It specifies CASSVLTGELFF.

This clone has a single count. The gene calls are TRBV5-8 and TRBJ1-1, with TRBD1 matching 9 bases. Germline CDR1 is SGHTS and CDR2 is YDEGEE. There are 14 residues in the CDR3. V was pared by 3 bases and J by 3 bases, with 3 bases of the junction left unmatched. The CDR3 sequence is CASSSGTGHTEAFF. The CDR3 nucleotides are TGTGCCAGCAGCTCAGGGACAGGGCACACTGAAGCTTTCTTT. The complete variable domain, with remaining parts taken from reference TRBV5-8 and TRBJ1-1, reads EAGVTQSPTHLIKTRGQQATLRCSPISGHTSVYWYQQALGLGLQFLLWYDEGEERNRGNFPPRFSGRQFPNYSSELNVNALELEDSALYLCASSSGTGHTEAFFGQGTRLTVV.

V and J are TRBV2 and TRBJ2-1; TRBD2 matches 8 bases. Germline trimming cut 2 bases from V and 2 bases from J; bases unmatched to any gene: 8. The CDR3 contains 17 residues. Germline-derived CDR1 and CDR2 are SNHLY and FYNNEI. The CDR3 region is CASSEIWREATYNEQFF. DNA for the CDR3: TGTGCCAGCAGTGAAATTTGGCGGGAGGCCACCTACAATGAGCAGTTCTTC.

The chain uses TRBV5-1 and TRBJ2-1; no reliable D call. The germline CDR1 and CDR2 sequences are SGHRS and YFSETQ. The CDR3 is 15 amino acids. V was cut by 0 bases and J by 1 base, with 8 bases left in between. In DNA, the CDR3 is TGCGCCAGCAGCTTGGTGGGTGGATCCTACAATGAGCAGTTCTTC. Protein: CASSLVGGSYNEQFF.

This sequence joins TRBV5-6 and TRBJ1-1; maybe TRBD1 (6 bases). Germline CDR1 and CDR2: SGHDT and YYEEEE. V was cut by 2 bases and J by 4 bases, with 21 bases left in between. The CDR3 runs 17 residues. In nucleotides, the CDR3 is TGTGCCAGCAGCTTAGGGGGGCCAAGGGGTGCTGTCACTGAAGCTTTCTTT. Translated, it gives CASSLGGPRGAVTEAFF. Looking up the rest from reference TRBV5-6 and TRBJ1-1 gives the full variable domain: DAGVTQSPTHLIKTRGQQVTLRCSPKSGHDTVSWYQQALGQGPQFIFQYYEEEERQRGNFPDRFSGHQFPNYSSELNVNALLLGDSALYLCASSLGGPRGAVTEAFFGQGTRLTVV.

The CDR3 bases are TGTGCCAGTAGTATTAAGGAACGCACTGAAGCTTTCTTT. This gives the protein CASSIKERTEAFF. The rearrangement uses TRBV19 and TRBJ1-1; D unclear. The germline gives CDR1 LNHDA, CDR2 SQIVND (reference sequence). The CDR3 has 13 residues. The V and J ends lost 3 bases and 4 bases respectively, with 9 bases between them.

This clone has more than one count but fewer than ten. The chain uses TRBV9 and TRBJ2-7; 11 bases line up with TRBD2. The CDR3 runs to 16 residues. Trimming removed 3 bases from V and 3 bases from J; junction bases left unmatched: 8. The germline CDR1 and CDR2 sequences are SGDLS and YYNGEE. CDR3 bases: TGTGCCAGCAGCGCCTCGACTAGCGGGACCGTCTACGAGCAGTACTTC. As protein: CASSASTSGTVYEQYF.

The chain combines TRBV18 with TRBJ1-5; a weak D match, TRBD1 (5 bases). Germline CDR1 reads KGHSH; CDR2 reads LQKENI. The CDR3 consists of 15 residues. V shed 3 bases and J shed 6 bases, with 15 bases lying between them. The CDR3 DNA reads TGTGCCAGCTCACCGACAGCAGATCCAAGTCAGCCCCAGCATTTT. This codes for CASSPTADPSQPQHF.

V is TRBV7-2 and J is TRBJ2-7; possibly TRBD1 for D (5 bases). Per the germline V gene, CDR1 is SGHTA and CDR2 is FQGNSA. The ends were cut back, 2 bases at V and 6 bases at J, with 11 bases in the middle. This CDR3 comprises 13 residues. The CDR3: CASSLSGHPEQYF. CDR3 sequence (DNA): TGTGCCAGCAGCTTATCAGGACATCCCGAGCAGTACTTC.

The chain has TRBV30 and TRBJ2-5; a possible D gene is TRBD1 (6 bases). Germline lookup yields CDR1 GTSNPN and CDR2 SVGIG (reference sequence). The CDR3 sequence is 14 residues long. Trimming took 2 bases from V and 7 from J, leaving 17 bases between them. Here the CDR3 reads CAWSLGRGRVTQYF. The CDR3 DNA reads TGTGCCTGGAGTTTAGGCAGGGGACGGGTGACCCAGTACTTC.

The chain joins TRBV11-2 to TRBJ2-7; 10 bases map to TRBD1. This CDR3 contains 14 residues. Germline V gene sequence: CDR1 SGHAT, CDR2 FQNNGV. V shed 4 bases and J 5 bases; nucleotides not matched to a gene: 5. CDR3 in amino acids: CASSSGTGDHEQYF. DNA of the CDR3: TGTGCCAGCAGCTCCGGGACAGGGGACCACGAGCAGTACTTC.

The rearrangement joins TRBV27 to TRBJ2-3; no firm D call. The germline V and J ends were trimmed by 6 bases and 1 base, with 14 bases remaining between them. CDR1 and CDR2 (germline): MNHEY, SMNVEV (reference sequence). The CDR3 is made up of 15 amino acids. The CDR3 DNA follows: TGTGCCAGCAGAACGGATCTAGAGCGCACAGATACGCAGTATTTT. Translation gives CASRTDLERTDTQYF.